The 20 T cell receptor beta chains in this list originate from one sample, sequenced in a study of metastatic and nonmetastatic thyroid tumors. TCRdb reassembled clones from the PCR reads with MiXCR. The sample contains some 24,000 clones, around a fifth of which appear only once. No patient had received any treatment before thyroid surgery. What was sequenced was blood. Receptors originate from a male donor with papillary thyroid cancer or a benign thyroid nodule (not recorded which). Some clones in this sample may be carry-over from other donors' samples.

J is TRBJ2-1 and V is TRBV7-2; 9 nucleotides agree with TRBD2. Per the germline V gene, CDR1 is SGHTA and CDR2 is FQGNSA. CDR3 length equals 18 residues. The ends lost 0 bases at V and 7 bases at J; junction bases unmatched: 13. The CDR3 sequence is CASSLASGGSGSSNEQFF. In DNA form, the CDR3 reads TGTGCCAGCAGCTTAGCTAGCGGGGGTTCCGGTTCGAGTAATGAGCAGTTCTTC.

This clone is medium-sized. The V and J genes are TRBV5-1 and TRBJ2-1; 7 nucleotides line up with TRBD2. Unmatched junction bases numbered 13, after V lost 4 bases and J lost 0 bases. CDR1 and CDR2 from the germline V gene are SGHRS and YFSETQ. CDR3 size: 18 residues. CDR3 protein: CASSPSWLADSSYNEQFF. The CDR3 DNA sequence: TGCGCCAGCAGCCCTTCGTGGCTAGCGGATTCCTCCTACAATGAGCAGTTCTTC.

This clone was seen many times. The rearrangement joins TRBV2 to TRBJ1-5, with a weak D call TRBD1 (5 bases). This CDR3 has 13 amino acids. CDR1 is SNHLY and CDR2 is FYNNEI in the germline V gene. V lost 4 bases and J 1 base, leaving 5 bases between the germline ends. CDR3 in DNA: TGTGCCAGCAGTGGGGGGAGCAATCAGCCCCAGCATTTT. It codes for CASSGGSNQPQHF.

This clone is labeled medium-sized (0.01 to 0.1%). The chain uses TRBV30 and TRBJ2-7; D uncertain. Trimming removed 7 bases from V and 0 bases from J, with 7 bases in between. This CDR3 is built from 11 residues. Germline V CDR1 and CDR2: GTSNPN, SVGIG (reference sequence). DNA for the CDR3: TGTGCCTCTGAGAGCTCCTACGAGCAGTACTTC. This codes for CASESSYEQYF.

This clone was seen ten or more times. The chain uses TRBV10-3 and TRBJ2-1; 14 bases are shared with TRBD2. The V gene's germline CDR1 is ENHRY and CDR2 SYGVKD. The J segment lost 10 bases and the V segment lost 0 bases, leaving 8 bases of the junction unmatched. The CDR3 runs 17 residues. CDR3 protein: CAISESAGLAGEREQFF. The CDR3 DNA is TGTGCCATCAGTGAGTCGGCGGGACTAGCGGGAGAGAGGGAGCAGTTCTTC.

This clone was seen repeatedly, ten times or more. Distinct nucleotide sequences in the sample also encode this CDR3. This chain links TRBV28 with TRBJ1-1, with 8 bases aligning to TRBD1. The V and J ends lost 7 bases and 1 base, in that order; junction bases with no gene match: 11. Germline V lookup: CDR1 MDHEN, CDR2 SYDVKM. CDR3 length equals 16 residues. In DNA form, the CDR3 reads TGTGCCAGCATCCCCCGACAGGGGCGGGGGAACACTGAAGCTTTCTTT. Protein sequence: CASIPRQGRGNTEAFF.

This clone was found many times. The genes are TRBV5-1 and TRBJ1-1; D may be TRBD1 (5 bases). Per germline, CDR1 SGHRS and CDR2 YFSETQ. The CDR3 is made up of 16 amino acids. V was trimmed by 4 bases and J by 5 bases, leaving 21 bases between them. The DNA for the CDR3 is TGCGCCAGCAGCAGGGGAGTGATGGCCCAACGGACTGAAGCTTTCTTT. Translation gives CASSRGVMAQRTEAFF.

This sequence joins TRBV9 and TRBJ2-1; tentative D call: TRBD2 (6 bases). V was clipped by 3 bases and J by 4 bases, with 17 bases between them. The CDR3 spans 16 residues. CDR1 is SGDLS, CDR2 YYNGEE, per germline. This CDR3 reads CASSENTSPLYNEQFF. CDR3 coding DNA: TGTGCCAGCAGCGAAAACACTAGCCCCTTATACAATGAGCAGTTCTTC.

The genes are TRBV3-1 and TRBJ2-7; no definite D call. From germline, CDR1 is LGHDT and CDR2 YNNKEL (reference sequence). CDR3 length: 13 residues. V was cut by 5 bases and J by 7 bases, with 15 bases left in between. CDR3 bases: TGTGCCAGCAGCTTGTACAGAGCCGGAGAGCAGTACTTC. It yields the protein CASSLYRAGEQYF.

This chain connects TRBV9 to TRBJ2-7; 8 bases line up with TRBD1. The CDR3 loop spans 15 amino acids. Germline CDR1 SGDLS, CDR2 YYNGEE. V dropped 1 base and J dropped 7; count of bases not matched to a gene: 10. The CDR3 nucleotides read TGTGCCAGCAGCGTATACCCTGACAGGGGCGGTGAGCAGTACTTC. Its protein is CASSVYPDRGGEQYF.

Ten or more counts support this clone. The chain has TRBV5-5 and TRBJ1-1; no definite D call. V was clipped by 1 base and J by 8 bases, with 9 bases between them. CDR3 length: 12 residues. Germline loops: CDR1 SGHKS, CDR2 YYEKEE (reference sequence). Here the CDR3 DNA reads TGTGCCAGCAGCTTGCTGGGCCCCGAAGCTTTCTTT. Amino acids: CASSLLGPEAFF.

This clone was seen at least ten times. The rearrangement joins TRBV6-6 to TRBJ2-6; 10 bases map to TRBD1. The J segment lost 1 base and the V segment lost 5 bases, leaving 8 bases of the junction unmatched. The germline gives CDR1 MNHNY, CDR2 SVGAGI (reference sequence). This CDR3 is 18 amino acids long. The CDR3 DNA reads as TGTGCCAGCAGTCGACAGGGGGCGCCTCAATCTGGGGCCAACGTCCTGACTTTC. Encoded protein: CASSRQGAPQSGANVLTF.

This chain connects TRBV11-2 to TRBJ2-1; D may match TRBD1 or TRBD2 (6 bases each). The CDR3 has 15 amino acids. In germline, CDR1 is SGHAT, CDR2 FQNNGV. V was cut by 4 bases and J by 1 base, with 11 bases left in between. The CDR3 here is CASSSGAFSYNEQFF. The CDR3 nucleotides are TGTGCCAGCAGCTCGGGGGCTTTTTCCTACAATGAGCAGTTCTTC.

Ten or more counts support this clone. V is TRBV2 and J is TRBJ1-1, with D uncertain. Trimming took off 1 base at V and 4 bases at J, with 10 bases between the two ends. Per the germline V gene, CDR1 is SNHLY and CDR2 is FYNNEI. The CDR3 contains 14 residues. In nucleotides, the CDR3 is TGTGCCAGCAGTGAAGAAAGGGTGGGCACTGAAGCTTTCTTT. Translated, it gives CASSEERVGTEAFF.

This clone was observed many times. The rearrangement uses TRBV3-1 and TRBJ2-2; 10 bases agree with TRBD2. With 3 bases clipped from V and 1 base from J, the junction kept 5 bases outside the gene matches. The length of the CDR3 is 17 residues. CDR1 and CDR2 from the germline V gene are LGHDT and YNNKEL (reference sequence). The CDR3 DNA sequence: TGTGCCAGCAGCCAGTACTCTAGCGGGGGGAACACCGGGGAGCTGTTTTTT. Its protein product is CASSQYSSGGNTGELFF.

The rearrangement uses TRBV20-1 and TRBJ2-1; 9 nucleotides line up with TRBD2. J lost 2 bases, V lost 0 bases, and 5 bases had no gene match. Looked up from germline, CDR1 is DFQATT and CDR2 is SNEGSKA (reference sequence). This CDR3 spans 16 amino acids. The CDR3 loop is CSARDRGGVPYNEQFF. In DNA form, the CDR3 reads TGCAGTGCTAGAGATCGCGGGGGGGTGCCCTACAATGAGCAGTTCTTC.

The chain employs TRBV20-1 and TRBJ1-1; possibly TRBD1 for D (6 bases). This CDR3 comprises 17 residues. Trimming removed 0 bases at V and 0 bases at J, with 17 bases between. In germline, CDR1 is DFQATT, CDR2 SNEGSKA (reference sequence). The CDR3 DNA follows: TGCAGTGCTAGAGAACAACAGGGTCAGAAGATGAACACTGAAGCTTTCTTT. Translation: CSAREQQGQKMNTEAFF.

The table lists this clone with many counts. This sequence joins TRBV7-9 and TRBJ2-7; possibly TRBD1 for D (6 bases). Per the germline V gene, CDR1 is SEHNR and CDR2 is FQNEAQ (reference sequence). The CDR3 contains 15 residues. V lost 3 bases to trimming and J lost 3 bases, with 15 bases between them. In DNA form, the CDR3 reads TGTGCCAGCAGCTTCGACAGGTTACCCATCTACGAGCAGTACTTC. It codes for CASSFDRLPIYEQYF.

This clone was found many times. This chain links TRBV9 with TRBJ2-1, with TRBD2 identical over 7 bases. This CDR3 spans 16 amino acids. Trimming removed 4 bases from V and 5 bases from J; junction bases left unmatched: 12. Germline V CDR1 and CDR2: SGDLS, YYNGEE. CDR3 amino acids: CASSLNVAGLNNEQFF. CDR3 DNA sequence: TGTGCCAGCAGCCTAAACGTAGCGGGTCTGAACAATGAGCAGTTCTTC.

The chain employs TRBV18 and TRBJ1-1, with a tentative D call TRBD1 (5 bases). Trimming took off 6 bases at V and 3 bases at J, with 11 bases between the two ends. CDR1 is KGHSH and CDR2 is LQKENI in the germline V gene. The length of the CDR3 is 13 residues. The CDR3 region has the DNA TGTGCCAGCTCTCCTGACAGACACACTGAAGCTTTCTTT. Translated: CASSPDRHTEAFF.